These 20 T cell receptor beta chains were all obtained from the same sample, sequenced in a study of T-cell reconstitution after alpha-beta-depleted transplantation in children. Library preparation (for TCRbeta) was performed with unique molecular identifiers. TCRdb passed the PCR reads through MiXCR, listing each CDR3 protein once. The table has over 100,000 distinct CDR3 sequences, under 9% seen once. The sample consisted of PBMCs, taken before TCRalphabeta/CD19-depleted stem cell transplant. The receptors derive from a boy aged 2 to 10 with acute lymphoblastic leukemia, due to receive a stem cell transplant.

This clonotype showed up just a few times. The chain carries TRBV2 and TRBJ1-5; weak D call: TRBD1 (6 bases). CDR1 SNHLY and CDR2 FYNNEI come from the germline V gene. V was cut by 5 bases and J by 1 base, with 12 bases left in between. This CDR3 contains 15 residues. The CDR3 is CASSLQGPSNQPQHF. The CDR3 coding sequence is TGTGCCAGCAGTTTACAGGGTCCCAGCAATCAGCCCCAGCATTTT.

The chain employs TRBV12-3 or TRBV12-4 and TRBJ2-5; D possibly matches TRBD1 or TRBD2 (7 bases each). V was pared by 7 bases and J by 2 bases, with 14 bases between. The CDR3 contains 14 residues. The CDR3 spells CASKAGQTQETQYF. CDR3 nucleotides: TGTGCCAGCAAAGCGGGACAGACTCAAGAGACCCAGTACTTC.

This clonotype has at least ten counts. V is TRBV11-2 and J is TRBJ2-1; tentatively, D is TRBD1 or TRBD2 (6 bases each). The length of the CDR3 is 16 residues. Germline V gives CDR1 SGHAT, CDR2 FQNNGV. V lost 5 bases to trimming and J lost 0 bases, with 14 bases between them. CDR3 protein: CASSMYGGGSYNEQFF. Written as DNA, the CDR3 is TGTGCCAGCAGCATGTACGGGGGCGGCTCCTACAATGAGCAGTTCTTC.

The V gene is TRBV5-5, the J gene TRBJ1-4; the match to TRBD1 covers 9 bases. The CDR3 totals 14 residues. V was clipped by 3 bases and J by 6 bases; unmatched bases: 3. Per germline, CDR1 SGHKS and CDR2 YYEKEE (reference sequence). The CDR3 DNA reads as TGTGCCAGCAGCTCTGGACAGGGGTATGAAAAACTGTTTTTT. Its protein is CASSSGQGYEKLFF.

This clonotype was found a few times. The genes are TRBV13 and TRBJ2-7, with a possible D match to TRBD1 (6 bases). Trimming left V 5 bases short and J 0 bases short, with 17 bases between. The CDR3 is made up of 16 amino acids. The germline CDR1 and CDR2 sequences are PRHDT and FYEKMQ (reference sequence). The CDR3 DNA sequence: TGTGCCAGCAGCACCGCACAGGGCGTTTCCTCCTACGAGCAGTACTTC. Translation gives CASSTAQGVSSYEQYF. The full variable domain, its missing parts supplied by reference TRBV13 and TRBJ2-7, is AAGVIQSPRHLIKEKRETATLKCYPIPRHDTVYWYQQGPGQDPQFLISFYEKMQSDKGSIPDRFSAQQFSDYHSELNMSSLELGDSALYFCASSTAQGVSSYEQYFGPGTRLTVT.

This clonotype occurred many times. The V call is TRBV3-1, the J call TRBJ1-5; D gene unclear. V was clipped by 1 base and J by 7 bases, with 11 bases between them. CDR1 is LGHDT, CDR2 YNNKEL, per germline (reference sequence). This CDR3 has 14 residues. CDR3 region: CASSQGALRQPQHF. CDR3 in DNA: TGTGCCAGCAGCCAAGGAGCACTACGGCAGCCCCAGCATTTT.

The rearrangement uses TRBV20-1 and TRBJ2-1; the match to TRBD2 covers 8 bases. Germline values: CDR1 DFQATT, CDR2 SNEGSKA (reference sequence). There are 15 residues in the CDR3. V shed 5 bases, J shed 2 bases, and the junction held 8 bases outside the gene matches. CDR3 in amino acids: CSAAAGGSAYNEQFF. CDR3 DNA: TGCAGTGCTGCGGCGGGGGGTAGTGCCTACAATGAGCAGTTCTTC.

This clonotype has at least ten counts. The genes are TRBV11-2 and TRBJ2-1; TRBD1 might be the D (7 bases). CDR1 is SGHAT and CDR2 is FQNNGV in the germline V gene. The germline V and J ends were trimmed by 5 bases and 10 bases, with 18 bases remaining between them. The CDR3 loop spans 14 amino acids. In DNA, the CDR3 is TGTGCCAGCAGCCCCTCAGGGCAGGGGGGAGAGCAGTTCTTC. This sequence encodes CASSPSGQGGEQFF.

The sample holds many counts of this clonotype. This chain uses TRBV12-3 or TRBV12-4 with TRBJ1-3; 9 bases align to TRBD1. The V and J ends lost 11 bases and 3 bases, in that order; junction bases with no gene match: 8. The CDR3 contains 14 residues. CDR3 sequence reads: CAGGQGGRGNTIYF. The CDR3 bases are TGTGCCGGGGGACAGGGAGGTCGTGGAAACACCATATATTTT.

This clonotype came up a few times. The rearrangement joins TRBV2 to TRBJ1-4, with 7 bases matching TRBD1. The CDR3 has 16 amino acids. The J segment lost 1 base and the V segment lost 6 bases, leaving 8 bases of the junction unmatched. The germline V gene encodes CDR1 SNHLY and CDR2 FYNNEI. The CDR3 reads CASRGGTERTNEKLFF. CDR3 DNA sequence: TGTGCCAGCAGGGGCGGGACAGAGAGAACTAATGAAAAACTGTTTTTT.

This clonotype has at least ten counts. The chain couples TRBV20-1 to TRBJ2-7; D may be TRBD1 or TRBD2 (5 bases each). V lost 6 bases and J 6 bases, leaving 15 bases between the germline ends. This CDR3 has 12 residues. Germline-derived CDR1 and CDR2 are DFQATT and SNEGSKA (reference sequence). In nucleotides, the CDR3 is TGCAGTGCAACCGGGACCGACGGCGAGCAGTACTTC. Translating gives CSATGTDGEQYF.

This clonotype was observed a handful of times. The chain combines TRBV27 with TRBJ1-2; D is perhaps TRBD1 (5 bases). The germline CDR1 and CDR2 sequences are MNHEY and SMNVEV (reference sequence). Trimming shortened V by 4 bases and J by 2 bases, and 11 bases separated the two germline ends. This CDR3 has 14 amino acids. CDR3: CASSYSRVNYGYTF. The CDR3 DNA reads TGTGCCAGCAGTTACAGCAGGGTCAACTATGGCTACACCTTC.

The rearrangement links TRBV12-3 or TRBV12-4 to TRBJ1-1; D gene uncertain. This CDR3 contains 14 residues. The ends were cut back, 3 bases at V and 1 base at J, with 9 bases in the middle. The CDR3 coding sequence is TGTGCCAGCAGTTTTGGAGAAGCGAACACTGAAGCTTTCTTT. Its protein is CASSFGEANTEAFF.

This clonotype occurred a few times. The chain carries TRBV20-1 and TRBJ2-3; 7 bases align to TRBD2. Germline CDR1 and CDR2: DFQATT and SNEGSKA (reference sequence). This CDR3 region has 13 residues. J gave up 5 bases and V 3 bases, and 5 bases lay outside the gene matches. CDR3 bases: TGCAGTGCTAGTGCTGGGGGGGGAGATACGCAGTATTTT. It codes for CSASAGGGDTQYF.

This clonotype showed up many times. The chain has TRBV5-1 and TRBJ1-1, with D uncertain. The ends were cut back, 2 bases at V and 6 bases at J, with 14 bases in the middle. Germline CDR1 reads SGHRS; CDR2 reads YFSETQ. The CDR3 is 14 residues long. The CDR3 is CASSLPSVEAEAFF. CDR3 DNA: TGCGCCAGCAGCTTACCGTCCGTAGAGGCTGAAGCTTTCTTT.

This clonotype was picked up a small number of times. V is TRBV7-2 and J is TRBJ2-1; 9 bases agree with TRBD2. V gave up 2 bases and J gave up 1 base; unmatched junction bases: 3. CDR1 is SGHTA, CDR2 FQGNSA, per germline. The CDR3 is 16 amino acids. Here the CDR3 reads CASSLRRGGSYNEQFF. The CDR3 DNA reads TGTGCCAGCAGCTTAAGGCGGGGGGGGTCCTACAATGAGCAGTTCTTC.

The sample holds many counts of this clonotype. V usage is TRBV7-9 and J usage is TRBJ2-7, with 7 bases that match TRBD1. Per germline, CDR1 SEHNR and CDR2 FQNEAQ (reference sequence). This CDR3 has 14 amino acids. Trimming removed 2 bases from V and 3 bases from J; junction bases left unmatched: 4. The CDR3 region is CASSLWDSLYEQYF. CDR3 nucleotides: TGTGCCAGCAGCTTATGGGACAGCCTCTACGAGCAGTACTTC.

This clonotype appeared many times. The chain has TRBV28 and TRBJ1-6; a possible D gene is TRBD1 (5 bases). V was cut by 2 bases and J by 11 bases, with 10 bases left in between. The germline V gene encodes CDR1 MDHEN and CDR2 SYDVKM. CDR3 length equals 13 residues. In nucleotides, the CDR3 is TGTGCCAGCAGTTTAGGGGCGCTTGCACCCCTCCACTTT. Translated: CASSLGALAPLHF.

This clonotype was detected only a few times. V is TRBV20-1 and J is TRBJ2-6; D not certain. Germline V CDR1 and CDR2: DFQATT, SNEGSKA (reference sequence). Trimming shortened V by 1 base and J by 0 bases, and 4 bases separated the two germline ends. The CDR3 is 14 residues long. The CDR3 loop is CSARAVSGANVLTF. The CDR3 bases are TGCAGTGCTAGAGCCGTCTCTGGGGCCAACGTCCTGACTTTC.

The chain couples TRBV7-2 to TRBJ1-5, with D maybe TRBD1 (5 bases). The V and J ends lost 5 bases and 7 bases respectively, with 18 bases between them. The CDR3 sequence is 15 residues long. CDR1 and CDR2 (germline): SGHTA, FQGNSA. CDR3 residues: CASSLSPQGSQPQHF. The CDR3 DNA reads as TGTGCCAGCAGCCTAAGCCCCCAGGGTAGCCAGCCCCAGCATTTT. Full variable domain (rest looked up from reference TRBV7-2 and TRBJ1-5): GAGVSQSPSNKVTEKGKDVELRCDPISGHTALYWYRQSLGQGLEFLIYFQGNSAPDKSGLPSDRFSAERTGGSVSTLTIQRTQQEDSAVYLCASSLSPQGSQPQHFGDGTRLSIL.